A single sample gave rise to the 18 T cell receptor beta chains below, sequenced in a study of identical twins. TCRdb recomputed calls from the 5' RACE reads with MiXCR, one row per CDR3 protein. The repertoire consists of about 530,000 distinct CDR3 sequences, with around 20% occurring once and the leading ten covering roughly 0.5%. The data also belong to a second study, concerning yellow fever vaccine responses in identical twins.

The source material was CD4+ T cells sorted from blood. The receptors were gathered from a young woman in good health.

The rearrangement links TRBV6-1 to TRBJ2-7; a weak D match, TRBD1 (6 bases). The CDR3 totals 14 residues. Between the trimmed V and J ends, which lost 10 bases and 2 bases, there was a span of 18 bases. Looked up from germline, CDR1 is MNHNS and CDR2 is SASEGT. The CDR3 is CATTKQGPTYEQYF. CDR3 sequence (DNA): TGTGCCACCACCAAACAGGGCCCAACCTACGAGCAGTACTTC.

The genes are TRBV10-3 and TRBJ2-3; no clear D gene. Trimming shortened V by 4 bases and J by 4 bases, and 12 bases separated the two germline ends. Germline V CDR1 and CDR2: ENHRY, SYGVKD. CDR3 length: 14 residues. The CDR3 sequence is CAISGSLGADTQYF. CDR3 coding DNA: TGTGCCATCAGTGGGTCCCTTGGGGCAGATACGCAGTATTTT.

A few counts support this clonotype. The rearrangement links TRBV20-1 to TRBJ2-5, with 14 bases fitting TRBD2. Germline V CDR1 and CDR2: DFQATT, SNEGSKA (reference sequence). This CDR3 has 15 residues. Trimming at V came to 5 bases and at J to 2 bases, leaving 4 bases not matched to a gene. The CDR3 is CSALGLAGEQETQYF. CDR3 DNA: TGCAGTGCTCTGGGACTAGCGGGAGAGCAAGAGACCCAGTACTTC.

The chain links TRBV12-3 or TRBV12-4 to TRBJ1-1, with D unresolved. Trimming removed 5 bases at V and 1 base at J, with 11 bases between. There are 14 residues in the CDR3. The CDR3 loop reads CASSTRTENTEAFF. CDR3 nucleotides: TGTGCCAGCAGTACCCGAACAGAGAACACTGAAGCTTTCTTT.

This clonotype was seen more than once but under ten times. The gene calls are TRBV5-6 and TRBJ2-1; D unclear. The germline V gene encodes CDR1 SGHDT and CDR2 YYEEEE. This CDR3 is 13 amino acids long. V lost 4 bases and J 1 base, leaving 6 bases between the germline ends. The CDR3 loop is CASSQPSYNEQFF. The CDR3 coding sequence is TGTGCCAGCAGCCAACCGTCCTACAATGAGCAGTTCTTC.

This clonotype was seen more than once but under ten times. This chain links TRBV12-3 or TRBV12-4 with TRBJ2-1, with no clear D. The V end lost 1 base, the J end lost 4 bases, and 11 bases lay between the germline ends. This CDR3 contains 15 residues. DNA of the CDR3: TGTGCCAGCAGTTTAGATGAGTTCGCGTACAATGAGCAGTTCTTC. Protein sequence: CASSLDEFAYNEQFF.

CDR3 sequence (DNA): TGTGCCAGTATCGAAACCGGGACTACCAAAAACATTCAGTACTTC. Translating gives CASIETGTTKNIQYF. This chain uses TRBV19 with TRBJ2-4, with TRBD2 matching over 7 bases. From germline, CDR1 is LNHDA and CDR2 SQIVND (reference sequence). The junction had 8 bases not matched to a gene; V was cut back by 7 bases and J by 2 bases. This CDR3 region has 15 residues.

This rearrangement joins TRBV7-9 to TRBJ2-1, with 7 bases identical to TRBD1. Germline V lookup: CDR1 SEHNR, CDR2 FQNEAQ (reference sequence). V shed 5 bases and J 4 bases; nucleotides not matched to a gene: 8. This CDR3 is built from 15 residues. In DNA, the CDR3 is TGTGCCAGCAGCCACACGACAGGGCTTTACAATGAGCAGTTCTTC. Its protein product is CASSHTTGLYNEQFF.

J is TRBJ2-1 and V is TRBV11-2; 13 bases match TRBD2. From germline, CDR1 is SGHAT and CDR2 FQNNGV. The junction had 7 bases not matched to a gene; V was cut back by 5 bases and J by 6 bases. The CDR3 totals 16 residues. CDR3: CASSVTSGGAGNEQFF. DNA of the CDR3: TGTGCCAGCAGCGTAACTAGCGGGGGGGCCGGCAATGAGCAGTTCTTC.

In nucleotides, the CDR3 is TGTGCCAGCAGCCCCGGCCCTCCAGATACGCAGTATTTT. Translation gives CASSPGPPDTQYF. V is TRBV7-3 and J is TRBJ2-3; unclear D gene. Germline loops: CDR1 SGHTA, CDR2 FQGTGA. CDR3 length: 13 amino acids. V shed 5 bases and J shed 4 bases, with 10 bases lying between them.

Ten or more counts support this clonotype. V gene TRBV29-1 combines with J gene TRBJ2-3; 7 nucleotides align to TRBD2. The germline V gene has CDR1 SQVTM and CDR2 ANQGSEA. V trimming: 2 bases; J trimming: 2 bases; junction bases outside the gene matches: 7. The CDR3 length is 15 residues. CDR3 bases: TGCAGCGTTGAAAGTCTAGCGGATCCCACAGATACGCAGTATTTT. It encodes CSVESLADPTDTQYF.

The sample holds many counts of this clonotype. This chain uses TRBV7-8 with TRBJ2-3; possible D gene TRBD2, 5 bases. Trimming pared 5 bases from V and 2 bases from J, leaving 17 bases between. CDR3 length equals 16 residues. CDR1 and CDR2 from the germline V gene are SGHVS and FQNEAQ. The CDR3 spells CASSTPLVGFTDTQYF. The CDR3 nucleotides are TGTGCCAGCAGCACGCCACTAGTCGGCTTCACAGATACGCAGTATTTT.

V usage is TRBV5-1 and J usage is TRBJ2-1; 8 positions agree with TRBD2. The CDR3 runs 16 residues. Per germline, CDR1 SGHRS and CDR2 YFSETQ. The V gene end was trimmed by 4 bases and the J gene end by 0 bases; junction bases not matched to a gene: 6. The CDR3 spells CASSRSGTSSYNEQFF. CDR3 nucleotide sequence: TGCGCCAGCAGCCGATCCGGGACTAGCTCCTACAATGAGCAGTTCTTC.

The chain joins TRBV10-3 to TRBJ2-1; D is perhaps TRBD2 (6 bases). This CDR3 contains 14 residues. CDR1 is ENHRY, CDR2 SYGVKD, per germline. The V end lost 10 bases, the J end lost 8 bases, and 21 bases lay between the germline ends. CDR3 in amino acids: CATLQGGERDEQFF. DNA for the CDR3: TGTGCCACCCTCCAAGGCGGGGAAAGGGATGAGCAGTTCTTC.

This sequence joins TRBV5-1 and TRBJ1-5, with D unresolved. This CDR3 spans 15 amino acids. The germline V gene encodes CDR1 SGHRS and CDR2 YFSETQ. Deletions cut 4 bases from V and 4 bases from J, with 15 bases between. The CDR3 bases are TGCGCCAGCAGCCTGACCGGGAGAGCAAATCAGCCCCAGCATTTT. This codes for CASSLTGRANQPQHF.

The V gene is TRBV2, the J gene TRBJ2-7; D is ambiguous. Trimming took off 2 bases at V and 3 bases at J, with 11 bases between the two ends. CDR3 length equals 14 residues. Germline V gene lookup returns CDR1 SNHLY and CDR2 FYNNEI. In nucleotides, the CDR3 is TGTGCCAGCAGTGAATGGACCTTGAACTACGAGCAGTACTTC. Translated, it gives CASSEWTLNYEQYF.

This sequence joins TRBV13 and TRBJ2-1; no definite D call. Trimming took off 3 bases at V and 8 bases at J, with 11 bases between the two ends. Germline V lookup: CDR1 PRHDT, CDR2 FYEKMQ (reference sequence). The CDR3 is made up of 13 amino acids. CDR3 nucleotide sequence: TGTGCCAGCAGCTTCTCTAGAGTGTATGAGCAGTTCTTC. Its protein is CASSFSRVYEQFF.

V and J are TRBV5-1 and TRBJ1-1, with TRBD1 matching over 8 bases. The J segment lost 5 bases and the V segment lost 4 bases, leaving 13 bases of the junction unmatched. The CDR3 has 16 residues. CDR1 is SGHRS and CDR2 is YFSETQ in the germline V gene. The CDR3 sequence: CASSREAGTGGTEAFF. The CDR3 region has the DNA TGCGCCAGCAGCCGAGAAGCCGGGACAGGCGGGACTGAAGCTTTCTTT.